The source of this T cell receptor beta chain is a study of shared clonotypes between healthy human individuals. Whole-study findings and limits: Sharing across four donors was highest in naive CD4 (about 5%) and lowest in memory CD8 (approximately 0.4%).

The count of this clone is one. Its antigen is currently unknown. Assay: immunoSEQ multiplex PCR; the TCRdb copy retains only in-frame clones and omits some. The profile shows 1.6 million or so clones, around 95% of them singletons. This CDR3 region has 12 residues. The V end was cut by 9 bases, the J end by 0 bases, with 9 bases between. Germline V gene sequence: CDR1 MNHNS, CDR2 SASEGT. The sequencing sample was made of naive CD4+ T cells sorted from blood. The sample's subset: CD45RA+ positively selected. The chain combines TRBV6-1 with TRBJ2-7; D remains unclear. This receptor was identified in a man aged 30 to 45 in good health. The CDR3 reads CARGPSSYEQYF. In DNA, the CDR3 is TGTGCCAGAGGACCCAGCTCCTACGAGCAGTACTTC.